This note documents a single T cell receptor (beta chain) sequence. What this receptor recognizes is not known. No base-level quality is on record; no much larger clone is a single base apart. TCRbeta CDR3 regions were amplified from genomic DNA by means of the immunoSEQ Assay, a bias-controlled multiplex PCR. The study's own analysis went as follows. Within the assay, amplification of reference gene primers was used to estimate how many nucleated cells each sample contained. To quantify the absolute abundance of each unique TCRbeta CDR3 rearrangement, sequence reads were collapsed and filtered. For each sample, productive Simpson clonality was calculated as the square root of Simpson's diversity index across productive rearrangements. TCRdb's version of the immuneACCESS table is confined to in-frame rearrangements and falls short of the full clone set. An unresolved V gene accounts for under half of the shortfall where checked; the remainder is of unknown origin. V, J and clone size are taken as reported in that table, and D and trimming were inferred from the DNA itself. This sample lists approximately 150,000 clones; about nine tenths were detected once. Jointly, the top ten make up 0.75% to 0.95% of the sample.

This sample was taken from a study of blood T cell repertoires in COVID-19 (TCRdb year 2020). Study-level background: The collaborator samples originated in the United States, Italy and Spain and spanned the acute and convalescent phases of COVID-19. The material from the prospective study consisted of cDNA or gDNA derived from T cells, B-cell-depleted T cells, or PBMCs. Subjects who had been exposed to COVID-19, were actively infected with it, or had recovered from it provided the deeply sampled blood TCRbeta repertoires that made up the dataset. The repertoires were released in a freely available public database meant as a resource for research on the immune response to SARS-CoV-2. Samples were obtained from the ongoing ImmuneRACE study (first 160 participants) and from some 1,300 subjects provided by 6 global collaborators. Sample metadata almost always included a de-identified subject ID, COVID-19 status, age in years and sex. Where HLA class I and class II types were available, the types were taken from metadata supplied by the sample provider, not from assay-based typing.

The study at large found these results: Clinical and demographic metadata were provided uncurated, with the amount varying by source and participant.

V is trimmed back by 6 bases and J by 7 bases, and the junction contains 6 bases that no gene match accounts for. The germline V gene (reference sequence) yields MNHEY for CDR1 and SMNVEV for CDR2. The CDR3 runs 14 amino acids, cysteine and phenylalanine included. Kept here is only the CDR3 DNA, which spans 42 bases and is read in frame from base 1. Whole blood was collected in K2EDTA tubes by collaborating institutions according to the institutions' own protocols. For TCRbeta analysis, collaborators shipped samples as frozen whole blood, isolated PBMCs, or DNA extracted from either of those sample types.

The sequence derives from a woman aged 45 to 65 with acute or convalescent COVID-19. This chain is built from TRBV27 and TRBJ1-4; 9 junctional bases match TRBD1. The sample comprised peripheral blood. The CDR3 in this case is CASRQQGASEKLFF. The sequenced DNA is TGTGCCAGCAGACAACAGGGGGCGAGTGAAAAACTGTTTTTT.